This T cell receptor beta chain was obtained from a study of identical twins. This clonotype appeared a few times. The antigen remains undetermined. Study-level findings and limits: Beta out-of-frame sequences showed weaker excess sharing between twins. For monozygotic twins, models underestimated out-of-frame TCR alpha sharing.

After removal of 7 bases from V and 3 bases from J, the junction contained 6 bases not matched to a gene. CDR1 is SNHLY and CDR2 is FYNNEI in the germline V gene. The CDR3 runs 13 residues. TCRdb called the 5' RACE reads again in MiXCR, with one record for every CDR3 protein. The sample holds around 250,000 distinct CDR3 sequences, about 7% seen once. The same data also went into a second study, on yellow fever vaccine responses in identical twins.

The chain recombines TRBV2 with TRBJ2-7; TRBD2 agrees at 7 bases. This clonotype was obtained from a woman younger than 35 in good health. Sequencing was carried out using memory (CD45RO+) T cells sorted from blood. CDR3 nucleotide sequence: TGTGCCAGCAAAGGCGCGGGAGACTACGAGCAGTACTTC. This codes for CASKGAGDYEQYF.